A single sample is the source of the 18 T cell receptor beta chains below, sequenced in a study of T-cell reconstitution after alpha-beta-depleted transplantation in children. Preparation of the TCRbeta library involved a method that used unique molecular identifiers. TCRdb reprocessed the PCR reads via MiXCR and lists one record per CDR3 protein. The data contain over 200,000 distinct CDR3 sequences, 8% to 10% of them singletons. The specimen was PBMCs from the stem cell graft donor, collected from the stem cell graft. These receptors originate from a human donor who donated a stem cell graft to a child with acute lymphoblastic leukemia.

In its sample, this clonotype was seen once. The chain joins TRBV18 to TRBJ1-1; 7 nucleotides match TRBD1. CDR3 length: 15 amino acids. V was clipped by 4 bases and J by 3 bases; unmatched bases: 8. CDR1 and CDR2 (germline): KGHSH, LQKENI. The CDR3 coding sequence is TGTGCCAGCTCACGAAGGGAGGGGGCAGACACTGAAGCTTTCTTT. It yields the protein CASSRREGADTEAFF. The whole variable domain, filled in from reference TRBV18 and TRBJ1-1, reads NAGVMQNPRHLVRRRGQEARLRCSPMKGHSHVYWYRQLPEEGLKFMVYLQKENIIDESGMPKERFSAEFPKEGPSILRIQQVVRGDSAAYFCASSRREGADTEAFFGQGTRLTVV.

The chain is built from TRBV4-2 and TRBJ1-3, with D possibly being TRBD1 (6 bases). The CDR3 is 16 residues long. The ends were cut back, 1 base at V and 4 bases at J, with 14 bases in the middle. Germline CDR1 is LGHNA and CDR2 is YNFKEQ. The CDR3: CASSQVTQGRGNTIYF. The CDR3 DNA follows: TGTGCCAGCAGCCAAGTAACCCAGGGGAGAGGAAACACCATATATTTT.

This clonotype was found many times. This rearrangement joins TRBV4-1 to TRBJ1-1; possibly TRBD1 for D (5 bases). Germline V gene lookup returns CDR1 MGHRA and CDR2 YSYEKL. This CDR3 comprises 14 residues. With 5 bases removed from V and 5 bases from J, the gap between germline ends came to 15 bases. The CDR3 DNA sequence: TGCGCCAGCAGCTCCTGGGGGTTTTCGACTGAAGCTTTCTTT. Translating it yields CASSSWGFSTEAFF.

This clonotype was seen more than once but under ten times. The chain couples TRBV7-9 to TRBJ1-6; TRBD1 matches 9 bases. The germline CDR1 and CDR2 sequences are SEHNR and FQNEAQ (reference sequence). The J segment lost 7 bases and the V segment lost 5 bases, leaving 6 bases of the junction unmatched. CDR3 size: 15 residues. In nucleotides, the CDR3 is TGTGCCAGCAGCCTACAGGGGGCTTCCAATTCACCCCTCCACTTT. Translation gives CASSLQGASNSPLHF.

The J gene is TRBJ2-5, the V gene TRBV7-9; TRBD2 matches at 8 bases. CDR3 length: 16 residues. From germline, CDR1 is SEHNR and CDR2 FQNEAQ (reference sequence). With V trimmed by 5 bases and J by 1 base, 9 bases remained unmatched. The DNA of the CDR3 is TGTGCCAGCAGCGGACTCCGGGGGGGCCGCCAAGAGACCCAGTACTTC. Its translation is CASSGLRGGRQETQYF.

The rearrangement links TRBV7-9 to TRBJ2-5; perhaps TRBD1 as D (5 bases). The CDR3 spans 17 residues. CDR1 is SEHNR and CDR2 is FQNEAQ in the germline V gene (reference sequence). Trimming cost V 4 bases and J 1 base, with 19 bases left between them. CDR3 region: CASSSVLGATTQETQYF. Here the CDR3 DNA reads TGTGCCAGCAGCTCCGTGCTAGGGGCCACAACCCAAGAGACCCAGTACTTC.

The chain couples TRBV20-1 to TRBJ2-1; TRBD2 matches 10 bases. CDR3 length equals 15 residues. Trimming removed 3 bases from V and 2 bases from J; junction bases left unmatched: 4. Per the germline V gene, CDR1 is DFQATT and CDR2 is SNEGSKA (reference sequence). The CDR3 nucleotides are TGCAGTGCTAGGGATAGCGGGGGGCCCTACAATGAGCAGTTCTTC. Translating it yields CSARDSGGPYNEQFF.

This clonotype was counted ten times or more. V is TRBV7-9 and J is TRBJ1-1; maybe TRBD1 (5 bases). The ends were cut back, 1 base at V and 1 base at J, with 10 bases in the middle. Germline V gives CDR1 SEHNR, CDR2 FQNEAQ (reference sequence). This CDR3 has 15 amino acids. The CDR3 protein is CASSLVSGTNTEAFF. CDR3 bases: TGTGCCAGCAGCTTAGTGTCAGGGACGAACACTGAAGCTTTCTTT.

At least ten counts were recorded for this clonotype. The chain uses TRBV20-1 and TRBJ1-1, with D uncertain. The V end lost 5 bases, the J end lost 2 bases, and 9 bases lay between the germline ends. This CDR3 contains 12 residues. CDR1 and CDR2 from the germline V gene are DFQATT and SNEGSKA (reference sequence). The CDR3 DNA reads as TGCAGTGCTTCCCGCAGTAACACTGAAGCTTTCTTT. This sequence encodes CSASRSNTEAFF.

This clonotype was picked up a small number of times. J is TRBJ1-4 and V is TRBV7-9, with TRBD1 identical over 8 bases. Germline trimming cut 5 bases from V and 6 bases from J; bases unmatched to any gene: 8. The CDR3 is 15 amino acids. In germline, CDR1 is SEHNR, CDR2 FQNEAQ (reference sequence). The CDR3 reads CASSDNRDRHEKLFF. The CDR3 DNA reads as TGTGCCAGCAGCGATAACAGGGACAGGCATGAAAAACTGTTTTTT.

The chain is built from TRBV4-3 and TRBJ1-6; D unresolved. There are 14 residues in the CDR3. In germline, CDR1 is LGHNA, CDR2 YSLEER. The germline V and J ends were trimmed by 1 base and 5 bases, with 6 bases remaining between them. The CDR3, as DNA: TGCGCCAGCAGCCAAGCAGGTGATAATTCACCCCTCCACTTT. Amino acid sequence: CASSQAGDNSPLHF.

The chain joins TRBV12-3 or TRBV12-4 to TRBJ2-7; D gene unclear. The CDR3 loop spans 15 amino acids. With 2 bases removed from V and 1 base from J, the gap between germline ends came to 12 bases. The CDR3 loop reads CASSLFPKISYEQYF. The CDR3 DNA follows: TGTGCCAGCAGTTTATTCCCCAAAATTTCCTACGAGCAGTACTTC.

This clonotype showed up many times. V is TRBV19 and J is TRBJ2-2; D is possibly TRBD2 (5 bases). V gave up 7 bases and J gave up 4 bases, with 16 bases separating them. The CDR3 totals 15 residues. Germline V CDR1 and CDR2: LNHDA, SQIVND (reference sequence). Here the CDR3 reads CASMLRVIGTGELFF. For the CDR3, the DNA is TGTGCCAGTATGCTGAGGGTAATAGGCACCGGGGAGCTGTTTTTT. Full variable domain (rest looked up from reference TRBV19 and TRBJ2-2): DGGITQSPKYLFRKEGQNVTLSCEQNLNHDAMYWYRQDPGQGLRLIYYSQIVNDFQKGDIAEGYSVSREKKESFPLTVTSAQKNPTAFYLCASMLRVIGTGELFFGEGSRLTVL.

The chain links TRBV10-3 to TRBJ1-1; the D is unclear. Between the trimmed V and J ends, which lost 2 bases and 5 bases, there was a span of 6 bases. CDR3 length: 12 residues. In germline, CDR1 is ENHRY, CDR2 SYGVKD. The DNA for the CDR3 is TGTGCCATCAGTGAGAGAGGAACTGAAGCTTTCTTT. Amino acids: CAISERGTEAFF.

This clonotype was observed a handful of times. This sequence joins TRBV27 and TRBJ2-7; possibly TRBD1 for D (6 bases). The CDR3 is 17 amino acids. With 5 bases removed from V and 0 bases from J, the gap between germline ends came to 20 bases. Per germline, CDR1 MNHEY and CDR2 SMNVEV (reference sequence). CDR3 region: CASSLYSGAISSYEQYF. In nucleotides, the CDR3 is TGTGCCAGCAGTCTCTATTCAGGGGCCATAAGCTCCTACGAGCAGTACTTC.

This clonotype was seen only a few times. The CDR3 sequence: CSASTGGGQGHEQYF. DNA for the CDR3: TGCAGTGCTAGTACGGGGGGAGGACAAGGGCACGAGCAGTACTTC. This chain links TRBV20-1 with TRBJ2-7, with 7 positions matching TRBD2. The germline CDR1 and CDR2 sequences are DFQATT and SNEGSKA (reference sequence). The V gene end was trimmed by 3 bases and the J gene end by 5 bases; junction bases not matched to a gene: 13. The CDR3 runs 15 residues.

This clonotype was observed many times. CDR3 region: CASSFGSTDTQYF. The CDR3, as DNA: TGTGCCAGCAGTTTCGGGAGCACAGATACGCAGTATTTT. J is TRBJ2-3 and V is TRBV12-3 or TRBV12-4; D ambiguous. Trimming stripped 3 bases from V and 0 bases from J, with 4 bases between. The CDR3 is made up of 13 amino acids.

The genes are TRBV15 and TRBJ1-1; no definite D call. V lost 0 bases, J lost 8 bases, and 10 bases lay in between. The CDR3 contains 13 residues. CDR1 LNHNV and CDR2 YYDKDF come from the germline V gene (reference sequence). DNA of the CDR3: TGTGCCACCAGCAGAGAGCCGGAGTTAGAAGCTTTCTTT. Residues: CATSREPELEAFF.